One sample yielded the 15 T cell receptor beta chains listed below, sequenced in a study of cytomegalovirus exposure and HLA in healthy donors. The PCR contained 60 Vbeta and 13 Jbeta primers. Only in-frame clones appear in the TCRdb table, and some are missing; sequencing was by immunoSEQ multiplex PCR. The sample consists of 150,000 to 200,000 clones, around 83% of them appearing once. What was sequenced was PBMCs. These receptors were obtained from a young woman in good health and CMV-seronegative.

The V call is TRBV4-3, the J call TRBJ2-7; D is perhaps TRBD2 (7 bases). CDR3 size: 15 residues. The V and J ends lost 1 base and 5 bases respectively, with 15 bases between them. The V gene's germline CDR1 is LGHNA and CDR2 YSLEER. CDR3 nucleotides: TGCGCCAGCAGCCAAGGGCTAGCGGAGGGGGACGAGCAGTACTTC. This encodes CASSQGLAEGDEQYF.

This clone has only one observation. V and J are TRBV5-1 and TRBJ2-7, with 14 bases that match TRBD2. V lost 4 bases, J lost 0 bases, and 21 bases stayed unmatched. CDR3 length equals 22 residues. Germline V gene lookup returns CDR1 SGHRS and CDR2 YFSETQ. CDR3 in amino acids: CASSPGPGGTSGGLGGSYEQYF. Here the CDR3 DNA reads TGCGCCAGCAGCCCAGGGCCAGGCGGGACTAGCGGGGGCCTCGGGGGCTCCTACGAGCAGTACTTC.

J is TRBJ1-4 and V is TRBV5-1; perhaps TRBD1 as D (5 bases). Trimming cost V 4 bases and J 6 bases, with 13 bases left between them. Germline CDR1 and CDR2: SGHRS and YFSETQ. This CDR3 contains 14 residues. The CDR3 DNA follows: TGCGCCAGCAGCCCGGGGGAGGCGGATGAAAAACTGTTTTTT. This sequence encodes CASSPGEADEKLFF.

The chain combines TRBV11-2 with TRBJ2-7; TRBD1 matches at 8 bases. The V and J ends lost 5 bases and 0 bases, in that order; junction bases with no gene match: 6. This CDR3 contains 15 residues. Germline V lookup: CDR1 SGHAT, CDR2 FQNNGV. The CDR3, as DNA: TGTGCCAGCAGCCGACTGGGACAGGCCTCCTACGAGCAGTACTTC. Protein: CASSRLGQASYEQYF. Full variable domain (missing parts from reference TRBV11-2 and TRBJ2-7): EAGVAQSPRYKIIEKRQSVAFWCNPISGHATLYWYQQILGQGPKLLIQFQNNGVVDDSQLPKDRFSAERLKGVDSTLKIQPAKLEDSAVYLCASSRLGQASYEQYFGPGTRLTVT.

There are a few counts of this clone. The V gene is TRBV29-1, the J gene TRBJ1-1, with D hard to call. CDR3 size: 10 residues. Germline V lookup: CDR1 SQVTM, CDR2 ANQGSEA. The germline V and J ends were trimmed by 6 bases and 4 bases, with 6 bases remaining between them. Here the CDR3 reads CSVASTEAFF. As DNA, the CDR3 is TGCAGCGTGGCCAGCACTGAAGCTTTCTTT.

This chain uses TRBV27 with TRBJ2-3, with 8 nucleotides matching TRBD1. The CDR3 consists of 16 residues. The germline CDR1 and CDR2 sequences are MNHEY and SMNVEV (reference sequence). V was pared by 5 bases and J by 3 bases, with 10 bases of the junction left unmatched. The CDR3 protein is CASSNPQGVGTDTQYF. For the CDR3, the DNA is TGTGCCAGCAGTAACCCACAGGGGGTAGGTACAGATACGCAGTATTTT.

The V and J genes are TRBV5-1 and TRBJ2-7; possibly TRBD1 for D (6 bases). CDR1 and CDR2 (germline): SGHRS, YFSETQ. Deletions cut 0 bases from V and 0 bases from J, with 7 bases between. The CDR3 is made up of 14 amino acids. CDR3 sequence reads: CASSLGTDSYEQYV. The CDR3 region has the DNA TGCGCCAGCAGCTTGGGGACAGACTCCTACGAGCAGTACGTC.

The CDR3: CASRSSGESYGYTF. As DNA, the CDR3 is TGTGCCAGCCGGTCGAGTGGGGAGAGCTATGGCTACACCTTC. This rearrangement joins TRBV27 to TRBJ1-2; D unclear. The V gene's germline CDR1 is MNHEY and CDR2 SMNVEV (reference sequence). The CDR3 spans 14 residues. The V and J ends lost 8 bases and 4 bases respectively, with 17 bases between them.

This clone has just a few counts. V usage is TRBV5-6 and J usage is TRBJ1-5; D is unresolved. With 4 bases removed from V and 0 bases from J, the gap between germline ends came to 11 bases. This CDR3 comprises 15 residues. The V gene's germline CDR1 is SGHDT and CDR2 YYEEEE. The CDR3 DNA sequence: TGTGCCAGCAGCCTCCGTAGCTATAGCAATCAGCCCCAGCATTTT. It codes for CASSLRSYSNQPQHF.

This sequence joins TRBV7-8 and TRBJ2-7, with 7 bases aligning to TRBD2. Germline V CDR1 and CDR2: SGHVS, FQNEAQ. The CDR3 loop spans 15 amino acids. V lost 1 base, J lost 5 bases, and 8 bases stayed unmatched. CDR3 in amino acids: CASSLEGLPVHEQYF. The DNA of the CDR3 is TGTGCCAGCAGCTTAGAGGGACTACCGGTCCACGAGCAGTACTTC.

The chain has TRBV2 and TRBJ2-6; 11 nucleotides match TRBD2. The trim removed 3 bases at V and 4 bases at J, leaving 8 bases unmatched. The germline V gene has CDR1 SNHLY and CDR2 FYNNEI. The CDR3 is 18 amino acids. For the CDR3, the DNA is TGTGCCAGCAGTGACTTTCTAGCGGGAGGCTCGGGGGCCAACGTCCTGACTTTC. Its translation is CASSDFLAGGSGANVLTF. Complete variable domain (other parts from reference TRBV2 and TRBJ2-6): EPEVTQTPSHQVTQMGQEVILRCVPISNHLYFYWYRQILGQKVEFLVSFYNNEISEKSEIFDDQFSVERPDGSNFTLKIRSTKLEDSAMYFCASSDFLAGGSGANVLTFGAGSRLTVL.

This rearrangement joins TRBV14 to TRBJ2-7, with 7 positions matching TRBD1. Trimming at V came to 4 bases and at J to 2 bases, leaving 8 bases not matched to a gene. CDR1 is SGHDN, CDR2 FVKESK, per germline. This CDR3 is built from 15 residues. The CDR3 spells CASSPYRQGPYEQYF. DNA for the CDR3: TGTGCCAGCAGCCCCTACAGACAGGGCCCCTACGAGCAGTACTTC.

The V call is TRBV28, the J call TRBJ2-6; 10 positions match TRBD1. V was clipped by 5 bases and J by 2 bases; unmatched bases: 21. This CDR3 has 22 residues. Per germline, CDR1 MDHEN and CDR2 SYDVKM. The CDR3 protein is CASSQSGTGVLPTSTGANVLTF. The CDR3 DNA sequence: TGTGCCAGCAGTCAATCCGGGACAGGGGTTCTCCCGACGTCTACTGGGGCCAACGTCCTGACTTTC.

The chain joins TRBV29-1 to TRBJ1-2, with D unclear. Germline V gene data show CDR1 as SQVTM and CDR2 as ANQGSEA. V lost 1 base, J lost 6 bases, and 9 bases lay in between. This CDR3 has 12 residues. CDR3 in amino acids: CSVEGGGNGYTF. CDR3 coding DNA: TGCAGCGTTGAAGGGGGAGGGAATGGCTACACCTTC.

Turning to this clone: At the DNA level, this CDR3 is encoded by other sequences in the same sample as well. J is TRBJ1-2 and V is TRBV27, with 8 bases fitting TRBD1. Germline CDR1 and CDR2: MNHEY and SMNVEV (reference sequence). The CDR3 is made up of 14 amino acids. The J segment lost 5 bases and the V segment lost 8 bases, leaving 10 bases of the junction unmatched. CDR3: CASAFGQGDYGYTF. The CDR3 nucleotides are TGTGCCAGCGCTTTCGGACAGGGAGATTATGGCTACACCTTC.